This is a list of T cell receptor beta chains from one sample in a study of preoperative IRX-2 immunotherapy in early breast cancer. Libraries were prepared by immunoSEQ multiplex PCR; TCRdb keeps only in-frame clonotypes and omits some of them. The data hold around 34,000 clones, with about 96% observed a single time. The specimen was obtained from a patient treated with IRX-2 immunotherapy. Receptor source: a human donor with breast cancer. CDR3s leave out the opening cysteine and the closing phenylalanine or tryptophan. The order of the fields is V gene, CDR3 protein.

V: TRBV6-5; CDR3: ASSYSKGIPYGYT
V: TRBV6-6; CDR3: VASGNQETQY
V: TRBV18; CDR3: ASQGRLDRGLTNEQF
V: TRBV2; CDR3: ASSDPSGPGYT
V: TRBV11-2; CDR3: ASSSRQGTEAF
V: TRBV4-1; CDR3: ASSQVTVTYGYT
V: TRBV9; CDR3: ASSVQDSSYGYT
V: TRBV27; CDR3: ASSLVAIGELF
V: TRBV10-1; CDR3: ASRERGEGTEAF
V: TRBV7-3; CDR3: ASSSAGGRNIQY
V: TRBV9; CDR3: ASSPRGSDTQY
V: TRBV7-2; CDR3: ASSLAPSGRTSTDTQY
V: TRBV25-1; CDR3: ASSPHGFVTIY
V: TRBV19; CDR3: ASSISWFAAYEQY
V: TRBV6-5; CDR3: ASRTPALTGTEAF
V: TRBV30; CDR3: AWSVPGRDEQF
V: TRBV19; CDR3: ASSIVGQYNEQF
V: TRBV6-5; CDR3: ASSSWNILLQETQY
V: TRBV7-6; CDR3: ASSFSGAVNTGELF
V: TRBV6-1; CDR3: ASNGAGATDTQY
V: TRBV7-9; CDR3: ASSLFSGSSYEQY
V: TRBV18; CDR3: ASSLGGYEQY
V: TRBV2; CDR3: ASIGGQKPSLFTDTQY
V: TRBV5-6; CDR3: ASSAWGPLNYGYT
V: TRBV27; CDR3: ASSLAGTGELF
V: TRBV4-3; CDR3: ASSRGGPTTNEKLF
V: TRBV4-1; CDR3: ASRQAGDNEQF
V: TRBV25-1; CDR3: ASSEWVTEETQY
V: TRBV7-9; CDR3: ASSLGRQGLNEKLF
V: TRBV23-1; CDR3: ASRTGGPPNLYQETQY
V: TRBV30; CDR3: AWKQGALNSPLH
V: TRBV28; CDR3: ASSPVTWTGGNTIY
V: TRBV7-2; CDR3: ASSLRAGSSYEQY